This is a list of T cell receptor beta chains from one sample in a study of cytomegalovirus exposure and HLA in healthy donors. Sequencing was performed with immunoSEQ multiplex PCR; in TCRdb, only in-frame clones are kept and a portion is missing. The sample shows 70,000 to 90,000 clones, 84% of them seen only once. Sequenced input: PBMCs. The receptors come from a man aged 65 to 79 in good health and CMV-seropositive. Each CDR3 is given with its conserved first and last residue. A D gene is named only where the DNA matches it firmly. Expanded clones are given a class, and other clones once, few, many or no size at all.

abundance | j_gene | v_gene | d_gene | CDR3aa | CDR3nt
- | TRBJ2-5 | TRBV18 | TRBD1 | CASSRDSLETQYF | TGTGCCAGCTCACGGGACAGTTTGGAGACCCAGTACTTC
- | TRBJ2-3 | TRBV9 | TRBD2 | CASSKAGGTDTQYF | TGTGCCAGCAGCAAAGCGGGGGGCACAGATACGCAGTATTTT
once | TRBJ1-5 | TRBV27 | TRBD1 | CASSLGRGHNQPQHF | TGTGCCAGCAGTTTAGGCAGGGGGCACAATCAGCCCCAGCATTTT
few | TRBJ1-2 | TRBV28 | - | CASSLGLVQGYYGYTF | TGTGCCAGCAGTTTAGGTTTGGTACAGGGCTATTATGGCTACACCTTC
- | TRBJ1-5 | TRBV2 | - | CASSASSNQPQHF | TGTGCCAGCAGTGCATCAAGCAATCAGCCCCAGCATTTT
- | TRBJ2-2 | TRBV7-9 | TRBD1 | CASSLRQGVLGELFF | TGTGCCAGCAGCTTAAGGCAGGGGGTCCTCGGGGAGCTGTTTTTT
- | TRBJ1-2 | TRBV5-1 | - | CASSSQGDYGYTF | TGCGCCAGCAGCTCCCAGGGTGACTATGGCTACACCTTC
- | TRBJ1-1 | TRBV10-2 | - | CASSPGMNTEAFF | TGCGCCAGCAGTCCTGGCATGAACACTGAAGCTTTCTTT
once | TRBJ2-7 | TRBV6-1 | - | CASSKEGYYEQYF | TGTGCCAGCAGTAAGGAGGGATACTACGAGCAGTACTTC
once | TRBJ1-2 | TRBV5-4 | TRBD1 | CASRRADKGASGYTF | TGTGCCAGCAGGCGAGCGGACAAGGGGGCGAGTGGCTACACCTTC
- | TRBJ1-5 | TRBV5-6 | TRBD1 | CASSSGGYQPQHF | TGTGCCAGCAGCTCAGGGGGCTATCAGCCCCAGCATTTT
once | TRBJ2-7 | TRBV11-2 | - | CATAGPGYEQYF | TGTGCAACGGCGGGGCCCGGGTACGAGCAGTACTTC
once | TRBJ1-5 | TRBV10-1 | TRBD1 | CASSLGTGKDQPQHF | TGCGCCAGCAGTCTAGGGACAGGAAAAGACCAGCCCCAGCATTTT
- | TRBJ2-2 | TRBV21-1 | - | CASSKAVGVAANTGELFF | TGTGCCAGCAGCAAAGCGGTCGGGGTAGCGGCGAACACCGGGGAGCTGTTTTTT
- | TRBJ2-7 | TRBV5-4 | TRBD1 | CASSLDRVGFKEQYF | TGTGCCAGCAGCCTCGACAGGGTCGGGTTTAAAGAGCAGTACTTC
- | TRBJ1-2 | TRBV16 | - | CASSQSTAGVGYTF | TGTGCCAGCAGCCAATCCACAGCGGGGGTAGGCTACACCTTC
- | TRBJ2-5 | TRBV5-6 | TRBD2 | CASSLDAAGRVATQYF | TGTGCCAGCAGCTTGGACGCGGCCGGGAGGGTGGCGACCCAGTACTTC
few | TRBJ2-1 | TRBV29-1 | TRBD1 | CSVSQGAHNEQFF | TGCAGCGTCTCACAGGGGGCGCATAATGAGCAGTTCTTC
- | TRBJ2-1 | TRBV10-2 | - | CASRVAGPFSNEQFF | TGCGCCAGCAGAGTCGCGGGACCCTTTAGCAATGAGCAGTTCTTC
- | TRBJ1-2 | TRBV28 | - | CASSGGQNYGYTF | TGTGCCAGCAGTGGGGGACAAAACTATGGCTACACCTTC
- | TRBJ2-7 | TRBV4-3 | TRBD2 | CASSQDAGGTPYEQYF | TGCGCCAGCAGCCAAGACGCCGGGGGGACTCCCTACGAGCAGTACTTC
once | TRBJ2-5 | TRBV6-5 | - | CASSYSYSQETQYF | TGTGCCAGCAGTTACTCGTACAGCCAAGAGACCCAGTACTTC
- | TRBJ1-1 | TRBV28 | TRBD1 | CASLPPDRVLMNTEAFF | TGTGCCAGCCTCCCTCCGGACAGGGTTTTAATGAACACTGAAGCTTTCTTT
- | TRBJ2-3 | TRBV28 | TRBD2 | CASSPPGLADRRNTQYF | TGTGCCAGCAGTCCACCGGGACTAGCGGACAGGAGGAATACGCAGTATTTT
- | TRBJ2-1 | TRBV7-6 | TRBD1 | CASSLRQGDEQFF | TGTGCCAGCAGCTTAAGACAGGGCGATGAGCAGTTCTTC
- | TRBJ2-7 | TRBV7-9 | - | CASSKDIPYEQYF | TGTGCCAGCAGCAAGGACATTCCCTACGAGCAGTACTTC
- | TRBJ2-3 | TRBV9 | - | CASSVRPSGDTQYF | TGTGCCAGCAGCGTTCGACCCTCGGGAGATACGCAGTATTTT
- | TRBJ2-2 | TRBV10-1 | TRBD2 | CASSPGLAGGPNTGELFF | TGCGCCAGCAGCCCGGGACTAGCGGGAGGGCCGAACACCGGGGAGCTGTTTTTT
once | TRBJ2-3 | TRBV6-5 | TRBD2 | CASSTSGGALDTQYF | TGTGCCAGCAGTACTAGCGGGGGGGCATTGGATACGCAGTATTTT
- | TRBJ2-5 | TRBV5-1 | TRBD1 | CASSPGTVQETQYF | TGCGCCAGCAGCCCGGGGACAGTCCAAGAGACCCAGTACTTC
- | TRBJ1-2 | TRBV28 | TRBD1 | CASSLTGAYGYTF | TGTGCCAGCAGTTTGACAGGGGCCTATGGCTACACCTTC
- | TRBJ2-5 | TRBV4-3 | - | CASSQDWAGQETQYF | TGCGCCAGCAGCCAAGATTGGGCGGGGCAAGAGACCCAGTACTTC
few | TRBJ1-4 | TRBV9 | TRBD1 | CASSGRTGTNEKLFF | TGTGCCAGCAGCGGGCGGACAGGGACTAATGAAAAACTGTTTTTT
- | TRBJ1-3 | TRBV11-3 | - | CASSQGTGNGNTIYF | TGTGCCAGCAGCCAAGGCACAGGGAACGGAAACACCATATATTTT
- | TRBJ1-1 | TRBV18 | TRBD1 | CASSPTGTGENTEAFF | TGTGCCAGCTCACCAACCGGGACAGGGGAAAACACTGAAGCTTTCTTT
few | TRBJ1-2 | TRBV5-1 | - | CASSLAGRRNGYTF | TGCGCCAGCAGCTTGGCCGGCAGGAGGAACGGCTACACCTTC
- | TRBJ1-5 | TRBV6-5 | TRBD1 | CASRGTGGNNQPQHF | TGTGCCAGCAGGGGGACAGGGGGCAATAATCAGCCCCAGCATTTT
- | TRBJ2-4 | TRBV7-9 | - | CASSLSWRGGETKNIQYF | TGTGCCAGCAGCTTAAGCTGGCGGGGCGGAGAGACCAAAAACATTCAGTACTTC
few | TRBJ2-1 | TRBV2 | TRBD2 | CASSDRGRGGEQFF | TGTGCCAGCAGTGACCGAGGGCGGGGAGGGGAGCAGTTCTTC
- | TRBJ1-2 | TRBV18 | TRBD1 | CASSPGTGGLNYGYTF | TGTGCCAGCTCTCCCGGGACAGGGGGTTTAAACTATGGCTACACCTTC
once | TRBJ2-7 | TRBV5-1 | TRBD2 | CASSLNSGSLYEQYF | TGCGCCAGCAGCTTAAATAGCGGGAGTCTCTACGAGCAGTACTTC
- | TRBJ2-2 | TRBV5-4 | - | CASSPQQGNTGELFF | TGTGCCAGCAGCCCCCAACAGGGGAACACCGGGGAGCTGTTTTTT
- | TRBJ2-7 | TRBV11-2 | - | CASSFQGGSYEQYF | TGTGCCAGCAGCTTTCAAGGGGGCTCCTACGAGCAGTACTTC
- | TRBJ1-4 | TRBV11-2 | - | CASSLAGQGEKLFF | TGTGCCAGCAGCTTAGCGGGCCAGGGTGAAAAACTGTTTTTT
- | TRBJ1-6 | TRBV5-1 | - | CASSLGFLRERGSPLHF | TGCGCCAGCAGCTTGGGTTTTCTGCGGGAGCGGGGATCACCCCTCCACTTT